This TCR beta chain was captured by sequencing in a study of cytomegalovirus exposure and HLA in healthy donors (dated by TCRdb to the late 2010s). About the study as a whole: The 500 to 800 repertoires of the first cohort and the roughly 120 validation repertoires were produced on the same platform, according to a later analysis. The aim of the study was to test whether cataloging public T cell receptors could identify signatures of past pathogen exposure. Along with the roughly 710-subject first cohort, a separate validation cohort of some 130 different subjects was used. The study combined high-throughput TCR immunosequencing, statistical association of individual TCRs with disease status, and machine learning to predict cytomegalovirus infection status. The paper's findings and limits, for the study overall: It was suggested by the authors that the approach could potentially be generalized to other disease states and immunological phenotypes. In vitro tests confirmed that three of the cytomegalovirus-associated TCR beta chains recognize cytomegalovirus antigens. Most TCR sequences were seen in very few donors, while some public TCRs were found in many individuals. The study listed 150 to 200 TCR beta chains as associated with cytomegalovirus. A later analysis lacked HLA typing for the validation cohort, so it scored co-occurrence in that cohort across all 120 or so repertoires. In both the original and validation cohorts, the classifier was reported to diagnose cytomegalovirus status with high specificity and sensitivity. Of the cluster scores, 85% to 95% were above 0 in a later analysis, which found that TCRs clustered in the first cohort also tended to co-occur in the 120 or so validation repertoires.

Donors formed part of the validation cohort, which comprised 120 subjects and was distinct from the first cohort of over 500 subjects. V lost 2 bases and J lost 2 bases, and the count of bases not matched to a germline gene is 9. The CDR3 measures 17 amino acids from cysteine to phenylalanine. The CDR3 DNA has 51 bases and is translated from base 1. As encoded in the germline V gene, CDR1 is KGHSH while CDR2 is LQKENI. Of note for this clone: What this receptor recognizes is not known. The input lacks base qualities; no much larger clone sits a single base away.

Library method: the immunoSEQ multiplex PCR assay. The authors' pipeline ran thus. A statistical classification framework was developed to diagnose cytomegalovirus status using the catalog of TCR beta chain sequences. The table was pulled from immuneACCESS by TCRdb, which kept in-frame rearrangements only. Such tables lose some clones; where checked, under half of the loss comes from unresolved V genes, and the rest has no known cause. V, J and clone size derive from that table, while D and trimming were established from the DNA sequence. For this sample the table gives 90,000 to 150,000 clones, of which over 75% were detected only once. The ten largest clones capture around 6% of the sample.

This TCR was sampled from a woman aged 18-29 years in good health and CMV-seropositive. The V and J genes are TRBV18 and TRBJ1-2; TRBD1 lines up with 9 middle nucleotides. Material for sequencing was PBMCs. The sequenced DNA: TGTGCCAGCTCACCAGCGTCGGGGACAGGGAGGAACTATGGCTACACCTTC. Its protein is CASSPASGTGRNYGYTF.